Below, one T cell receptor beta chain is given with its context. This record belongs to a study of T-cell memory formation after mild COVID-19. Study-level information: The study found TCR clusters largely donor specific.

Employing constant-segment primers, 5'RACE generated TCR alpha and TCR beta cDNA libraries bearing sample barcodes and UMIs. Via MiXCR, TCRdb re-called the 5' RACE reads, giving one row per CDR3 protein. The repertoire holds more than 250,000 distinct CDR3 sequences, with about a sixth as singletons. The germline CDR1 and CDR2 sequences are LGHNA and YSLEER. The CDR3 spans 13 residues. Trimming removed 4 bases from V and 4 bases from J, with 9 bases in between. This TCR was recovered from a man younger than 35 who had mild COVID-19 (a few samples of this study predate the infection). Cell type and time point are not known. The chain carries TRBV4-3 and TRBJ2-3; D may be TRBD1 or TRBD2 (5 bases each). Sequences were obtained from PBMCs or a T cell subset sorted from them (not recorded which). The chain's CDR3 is CASSRGSSDTQYF. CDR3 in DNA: TGCGCCAGCAGCCGGGGGAGCTCAGATACGCAGTATTTT.